The rows below give T cell receptor beta chains drawn from one sample of a study of stem cell transplantation in POMP-related autoinflammatory disease. Profiling relied on immunoSEQ multiplex PCR, and the TCRdb table lists in-frame clones only, not all of them. Of some 65,000 clones in the sample, roughly 88% were seen once. The sequenced sample was CD4+ T cells from PBMCs, obtained after stem cell transplantation. These receptors were obtained from a human patient with POMP-related autoinflammation and immune dysregulation (PRAID). These T cells may partly come from the graft donor. Both conserved end residues are part of each CDR3. D genes are given only for firm matches.

v_call,d_call,j_call,cdr3_nt,cdr3_aa
TRBV6-6,TRBD1,TRBJ1-2,TGTGCCAGCAGAACCGGGGACAGCAACTATGGCTACACCTTC,CASRTGDSNYGYTF
TRBV10-3,.,TRBJ2-3,TGTGCCATCAGTGACACGCGGGGAGCCACAGATACGCAGTATTTT,CAISDTRGATDTQYF
TRBV5-1,.,TRBJ2-5,TGCGCCAGCAGCTTGGACAGCCAAGAGACCCAGTACTTC,CASSLDSQETQYF
TRBV6-6,.,TRBJ2-3,TGTGCCAGCAGTCCCCTTGGGGCTAGCAGGGTCCGTGATACGCAGTATTTT,CASSPLGASRVRDTQYF
TRBV6-4,.,TRBJ1-5,TGTGCCAGCAGTGAATGGGGGAACCAGCCCCAGCATTTT,CASSEWGNQPQHF
TRBV5-4,.,TRBJ2-5,TGTGCCAGCAGCACCCGGGAGGGGGCTGAGACCCAGTACTTC,CASSTREGAETQYF
TRBV6-2/TRBV6-3,TRBD2,TRBJ2-2,TGTGCCAGCACCCCGTTTGGGACTACCGACACCGGGGAGCTGTTTTTT,CASTPFGTTDTGELFF
TRBV7-9,.,TRBJ1-1,TGTGCCAGCAGCCCGAGGTTAAGCACTGAAGCTTTCTTT,CASSPRLSTEAFF
TRBV28,.,TRBJ1-4,TGTGCCAGCACCTTGGACAGAAATGAAAAACTGTTTTTT,CASTLDRNEKLFF
TRBV6-5,.,TRBJ2-1,TGTGCCAGCCCGGCTGTGGGAGTCCCCTACAATGAGCAGTTCTTC,CASPAVGVPYNEQFF
TRBV19,TRBD1,TRBJ1-5,TGTGCCAGTGCCCCAAGGACAGGGGGCTGGCCCCAGCATTTT,CASAPRTGGWPQHF
TRBV3-1/TRBV3-2,.,TRBJ2-7,TGTGCCAGCAGCCAAGTCGTCGGGGCCCCGGGGGAGGAGCAGTACTTC,CASSQVVGAPGEEQYF
TRBV18,.,TRBJ1-5,TGTGCCAGCTCACCTGGTAGACAGGCCCTAAATCAGCCCCAGCATTTT,CASSPGRQALNQPQHF
TRBV3-1/TRBV3-2,TRBD1,TRBJ2-5,TGTGCCAGCAGCCAGGACACAGCGACAGGGGGGGAGACCCAGTACTTC,CASSQDTATGGETQYF
TRBV9,.,TRBJ1-4,TGTGCCAGCAGCCCGGGGACGGGGGAGGAAAAACTGTTTTTT,CASSPGTGEEKLFF
TRBV5-1,.,TRBJ2-4,TGCGCCAGCAGCTTGTCAGAGCCGGAAAACATTCAGTACTTC,CASSLSEPENIQYF
TRBV11-1,TRBD2,TRBJ2-1,TGTGCCAGCAGCTTCCGGCTAGCGGGAGACAATGAGCAGTTCTTC,CASSFRLAGDNEQFF
TRBV11-2,.,TRBJ2-7,TGTGCCAGCAGCTTAGGACGGACGACGAGTAGCGAGCAGTACTTC,CASSLGRTTSSEQYF
TRBV28,.,TRBJ2-4,TGTGCCAGCAGTTTCCCGAGGTTAGCCAAAAACATTCAGTACTTC,CASSFPRLAKNIQYF
TRBV5-6,.,TRBJ1-2,TGTGCCAGCAGCTCCTTGGATCTCCTACAGGGCTTCTATGGCTACACCTTC,CASSSLDLLQGFYGYTF
TRBV19,.,TRBJ1-2,TGTGCCAGTAGCACCGACAGAAAGGGAGGCTACACCTTC,CASSTDRKGGYTF
TRBV4-1,.,TRBJ1-1,TGCGCCACTGGGATAACGATGAACACTGAAGCTTTCTTT,CATGITMNTEAFF
TRBV10-3,TRBD1,TRBJ2-7,TGTGCCACCAACCCGGGACAGGCCCTCTACGAGCAGTACTTC,CATNPGQALYEQYF